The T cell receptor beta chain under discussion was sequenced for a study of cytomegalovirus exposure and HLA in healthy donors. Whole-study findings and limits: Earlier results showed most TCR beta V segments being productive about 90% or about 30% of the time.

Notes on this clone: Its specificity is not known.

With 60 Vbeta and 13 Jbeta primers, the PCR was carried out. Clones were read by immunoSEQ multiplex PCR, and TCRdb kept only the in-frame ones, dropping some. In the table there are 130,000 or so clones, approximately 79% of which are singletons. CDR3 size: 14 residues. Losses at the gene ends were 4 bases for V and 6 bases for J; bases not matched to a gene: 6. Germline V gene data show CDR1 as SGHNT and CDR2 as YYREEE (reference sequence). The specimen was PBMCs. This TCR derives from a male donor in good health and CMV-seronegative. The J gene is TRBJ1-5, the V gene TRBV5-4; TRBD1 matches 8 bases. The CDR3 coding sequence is TGTGCCAGCAGCCAAGACAGGGGAGGTCAGCCCCAGCATTTT. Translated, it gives CASSQDRGGQPQHF.